The source of this TCR beta chain is a study of shared clonotypes between healthy human individuals (dated by TCRdb to 2020 to 2021). Notes on the research overall: The cohort included a few men and two women between 18 and 49 years of age. For each donor, CD4 naive and CD4 memory were each run on three plates, CD8 naive on two plates, and CD8 memory on one plate. To estimate repertoire size and how much clonotype sharing occurs between individuals, the study deeply sequenced the blood TCR repertoires of five healthy adults. To increase sequencing depth and limit assay-specific biases, different laboratories used diverse techniques to prepare libraries and sequence TCR repertoires. Each donor's leukapheresis produced roughly between roughly 0.9 and 9 billion PBMCs.

Healthy HIV-negative adults with no recently reported acute infections or vaccinations were included as donors. Every donor was a Caucasian adult residing in Nashville, Tennessee, USA. Magnetic negative selection was used to enrich CD4+ T cells, after which naive cells were positively selected on CD45RA and the negative fraction became the memory subset. Blood was collected by leukapheresis, and PBMCs were isolated by Ficoll-Histopaque density gradient centrifugation and then cryopreserved in liquid nitrogen vapor phase. Analytical flow cytometry was used to check the purity and quantity of each magnetically sorted T cell population. Genomic DNA was isolated from each sorted fraction and quantified by UV absorbance on a Nanodrop 2000c. The full study reports these points: Pairwise subsampling led to the expectation that sequencing depth would affect the degree of clonotype sharing among donors. Incomplete sequencing was indicated by rarefaction of sorted-subset datasets, despite the large sequencing depth. Higher generation probabilities were observed for clonotypes shared by all four sorted-subset donors than for non-shared clonotypes. Larger estimated clonotype richness was generally found for naive subsets than for memory subsets. About 5% of naive CD4, approximately 3.7% of naive CD8, approximately 2% of memory CD4, and around 0.4% of memory CD8 clonotypes were shared across several donors. Only blood was sampled, and tissue TCR repertoires likely differ from those in blood. The small number of donors limited the genetic and exposure-history diversity represented.

Using the deep immunoSEQ assay, TCR CDR3 regions were amplified from genomic DNA by multiplex PCR. Extracted genomic DNA from each cell subset was distributed evenly across all wells of several immunoSEQ 96-well plates, and each plate was treated as a replicate. For sorted subsets, roughly 200 ng genomic DNA, equal to tens of thousands of T cell genomes, was loaded into each replicate PCR. The purified libraries were quantified using a Qubit 3.0 fluorometer, sized with a Bioanalyzer 2100, and then quantified again using the KAPA Library Quantification kit. A separate single-read 150-cycle Illumina NextSeq 550 flow cell was used to sequence each immunoSEQ 96-well plate. In the source study's methods: Because the immunoSEQ output included only junctional sequences and no quality scores, the filtering could not be the same as the filtering used for full-length reads. Sequences were annotated with PyIR, a Python wrapper for IgBLAST v1.9, using IMGT germline references to assign V/J genes and CDR3. Reads with weak V/J assignments (E-value above 1e-6), missing CDR3, stop codons, out-of-frame junctions, or ambiguous translated residues were removed. V3J clonotypes were defined as sequences sharing the same inferred V gene, J gene, and CDR3 amino acid sequence. To compute the percentage overlap between repertoires, the number of shared unique clonotypes was divided by the size of the smaller repertoire. RTK rarefaction, the Chao1 estimator, and Recon v2.1 estimates of unobserved clonotypes were used to assess repertoire richness. OLGA was used to compute generation probabilities for all TCRbeta clonotypes that the gDNA method yielded from four donors. TCRdb mirrors the immuneACCESS table, restricted to in-frame sequences. Some clones are absent from its copies; in checked studies, under half trace to an unresolved V gene, and the reason for the others is unknown. V and J calls and clone size are as listed in that table; D and trimming were resolved from the DNA. The sample table shows some 1 million clones, and around 76% are seen once. The leading ten clones occupy 1.2% to 1.5% of the sample.

V and J are truncated by 6 bases and 6 bases respectively, leaving an intervening sequence of 13 bases. The CDR3 covers 13 residues, taking in both the cysteine and the phenylalanine. Only the CDR3 region is kept as DNA, spanning 39 bases read in frame from base 1. The CDR1 and CDR2 encoded by the germline V gene are LGHNT and FRNRAP. About this clone: There is no known antigen for this receptor. Base qualities are missing; no much larger clone stands one base away.

The specimen was memory CD4+ T cells sorted from blood. The cell subset or site tag for this specimen amounts to: CD45RA-negative fraction. The chain is assembled from TRBV12-5 and TRBJ2-3; the D gene is possibly TRBD2, with 5 bases matching. This receptor was identified in a man aged 18 to 35 in good health. Read as DNA, the sequence is TGTGCTAGTGGCATAAGTAGCGAGGATACGCAGTATTTT. It translates as CASGISSEDTQYF.